This T cell receptor beta chain was captured in a study of blood T cell repertoires in COVID-19. On the study more broadly: Samples of COVID-19 (acute and convalescent) were obtained from the United States, Italy and Spain. The cDNA or gDNA used as material had been derived from T cells, B-cell-depleted T cells, or PBMCs.

During active infection, Seattle patients enrolled and were then monitored through disease. CDR3 size: 15 residues. The germline V gene encodes CDR1 SNHLY and CDR2 FYNNEI. J lost 6 bases, V lost 4 bases, and 9 bases had no gene match. Study processing details: The assay estimated nucleated cells by amplifying reference gene primers. Only in-frame clones appear in the TCRdb table, and some are missing; sequencing was by immunoSEQ multiplex PCR. From that table come the V and J calls and clone size; the DNA was used to work out D and trimming. The sample carries some 80,000 clones, around 83% recorded once.

The specimen was peripheral blood. This rearrangement joins TRBV2 to TRBJ2-1; TRBD2 matches 7 bases. The receptor comes from a man in his sixties with COVID-19, enrolled during active disease. In DNA, the CDR3 is TGTGCCAGCAGTGTCCGGGGAGGGGAGAGCAATGAGCAGTTCTTC. As protein: CASSVRGGESNEQFF.